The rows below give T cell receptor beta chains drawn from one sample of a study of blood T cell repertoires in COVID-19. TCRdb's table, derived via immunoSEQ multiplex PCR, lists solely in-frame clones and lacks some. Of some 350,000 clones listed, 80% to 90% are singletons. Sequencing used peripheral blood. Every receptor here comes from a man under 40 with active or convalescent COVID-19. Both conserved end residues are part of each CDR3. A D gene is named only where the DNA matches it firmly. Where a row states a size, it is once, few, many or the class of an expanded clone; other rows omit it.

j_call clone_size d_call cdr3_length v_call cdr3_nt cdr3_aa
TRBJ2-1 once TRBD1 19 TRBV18 TGTGCCAGCTCACCAAGGTCGAGGGCCGAGGGACAGGTCCCCAATGAGCAGTTCTTC CASSPRSRAEGQVPNEQFF
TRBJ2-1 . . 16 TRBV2 TGTGCCAGCAGTGAAGGGGGAGTGACACTTTACAATGAGCAGTTCTTC CASSEGGVTLYNEQFF
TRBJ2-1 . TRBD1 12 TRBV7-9 TGTGCCAGCACACCAGGGGGTAATGAGCAGTTCTTC CASTPGGNEQFF
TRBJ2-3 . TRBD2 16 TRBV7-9 TGTGCCAGCACCCTCGAACTAGCGGCGCCCACAGATACGCAGTATTTT CASTLELAAPTDTQYF
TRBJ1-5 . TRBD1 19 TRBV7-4 TGTGCCAGCAGCCCCCCAACAGACAGGGGTTTTTATAGCAATCAGCCCCAGCATTTT CASSPPTDRGFYSNQPQHF
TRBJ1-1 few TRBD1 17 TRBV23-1 TGCGCCAGCAGTCAATTTGGGGACAGGGGGTGGAACACTGAAGCTTTCTTT CASSQFGDRGWNTEAFF
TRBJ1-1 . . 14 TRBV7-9 TGTGCCAGCAGCTTATATTCGGGAGGCACTGAAGCTTTCTTT CASSLYSGGTEAFF
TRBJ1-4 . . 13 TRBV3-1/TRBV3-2 TGTGCCAGCAGCTCTCCCCACATTGAAAAACTGTTTTTT CASSSPHIEKLFF
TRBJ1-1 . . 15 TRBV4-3 TGCGCCAGCAGCCATCGAGACCGGGGTGGCACTGAAGCTTTCTTT CASSHRDRGGTEAFF
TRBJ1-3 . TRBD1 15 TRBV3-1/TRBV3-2 TGTGCCAGCAGACAGGGGGCGCAACCTGGAAACACCATATATTTT CASRQGAQPGNTIYF
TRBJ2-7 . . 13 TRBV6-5 TGTGCCAGCAGTTACTCGGTTTCTACAGGGCAGTACTTC CASSYSVSTGQYF
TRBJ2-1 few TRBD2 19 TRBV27 TGTGCCAGCCGGGGAGCTAGCGGGGTAGGAGCGGTAGTCTACAATGAGCAGTTCTTC CASRGASGVGAVVYNEQFF
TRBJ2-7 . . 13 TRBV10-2 TGCGCCAGCAGGGGGACACAAACCTACGAGCAGTACTTC CASRGTQTYEQYF
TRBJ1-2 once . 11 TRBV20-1 TGCAGTACCCACAGTCCCTATGGCTACACCTTC CSTHSPYGYTF
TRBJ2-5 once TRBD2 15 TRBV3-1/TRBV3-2 TGTGCCAGCAGCCCCGCGGGAGCGGGAGAAGAGACCCAGTACTTC CASSPAGAGEETQYF
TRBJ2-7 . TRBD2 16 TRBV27 TGTGCCAGCAGTTTATCTGGCGGGGGGGGATTCTACGAGCAGTACTTC CASSLSGGGGFYEQYF
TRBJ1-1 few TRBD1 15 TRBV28 TGTGCCAGCAGTTCTCGACAGGGACTGAACACTGAAGCTTTCTTT CASSSRQGLNTEAFF
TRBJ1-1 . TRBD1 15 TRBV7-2 TGTGCCAGCAGCGCCCCAGGGGGCCCCAACACTGAAGCTTTCTTT CASSAPGGPNTEAFF
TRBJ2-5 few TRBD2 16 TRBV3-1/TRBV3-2 TGTGCCAGCAGCCAAGGGGTCAGGAGGGAGGGGGAGACCCAGTACTTC CASSQGVRREGETQYF
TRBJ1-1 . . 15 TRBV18 TGTGCCAGCTCACCAATAACAGTGCGGAACACTGAAGCTTTCTTT CASSPITVRNTEAFF
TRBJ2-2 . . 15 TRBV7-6 TGTGCCAGCAGCTTGGTCACGGTGAACACCGGGGAGCTGTTTTTT CASSLVTVNTGELFF
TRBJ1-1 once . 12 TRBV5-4 TGTGCTGGGGGGAAGGGAGGGACTGAAGCTTTCTTT CAGGKGGTEAFF
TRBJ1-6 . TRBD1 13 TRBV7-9 TGTGCCAGCAGCCGGGGACAGCATTCACCCCTCCACTTT CASSRGQHSPLHF
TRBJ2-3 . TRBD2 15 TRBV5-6 TGTGCCAGCAGCTTGGGAGCGGGAGTAGGAGATACGCAGTATTTT CASSLGAGVGDTQYF
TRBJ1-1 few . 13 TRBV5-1 TGCGCCAGCCAGAGGGATATCAACACTGAAGCTTTCTTT CASQRDINTEAFF
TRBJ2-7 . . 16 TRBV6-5 TGTGCCAGCAGTTACCGCCAGTGGGCGTACGCCTACGAGCAGTACTTC CASSYRQWAYAYEQYF
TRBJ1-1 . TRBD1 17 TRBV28 TGTGCCAGCAGTTTTTCGGGACAGGGTCTAGGAAACACTGAAGCTTTCTTT CASSFSGQGLGNTEAFF
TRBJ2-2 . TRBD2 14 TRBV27 TGTGCCAGCGGGGAGGGGTGGGGCACCGGGGAGCTGTTTTTT CASGEGWGTGELFF
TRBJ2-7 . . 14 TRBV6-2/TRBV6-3 TGTGCCAGCAGTCTCAACCTAGCGACCTACGAGCAGTACTTC CASSLNLATYEQYF
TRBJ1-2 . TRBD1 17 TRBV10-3 TGTGCCATCAGTGAGGCTGATGGGGACAGAGCTAACTATGGCTACACCTTC CAISEADGDRANYGYTF
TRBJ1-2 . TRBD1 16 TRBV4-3 TGCGCCAGCAGCCAATCAGGACAGGGTCTTCCCCATGGCTACACCTTC CASSQSGQGLPHGYTF
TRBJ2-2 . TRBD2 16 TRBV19 TGTGCCAGTTCCCTAGCGGGGGGTCCGAACACCGGGGAGCTGTTTTTT CASSLAGGPNTGELFF
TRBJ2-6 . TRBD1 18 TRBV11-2 TGTGCCAGCAGCTTCACGGGACAGGCAAAATCTGGGGCCAACGTCCTGACTTTC CASSFTGQAKSGANVLTF
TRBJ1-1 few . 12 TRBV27 TGTGCCAGCAGTTTAGGCCGGGATGTAACTTTCTTT CASSLGRDVTFF
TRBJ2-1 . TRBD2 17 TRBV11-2 TGTGCCAGCAGCTCCTATAGCGGGAGAAGGTTCAACAATGAGCAGTTCTTC CASSSYSGRRFNNEQFF
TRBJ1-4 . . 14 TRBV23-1 TGCGCCAGCAGTCAATCGGGCGCGGGGGAAAAACTGTTTTTT CASSQSGAGEKLFF
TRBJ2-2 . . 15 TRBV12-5 TGTGCTAGTGGTTTCGGGACAACGAACACCGGGGAGCTGTTTTTT CASGFGTTNTGELFF
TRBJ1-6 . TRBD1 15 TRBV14 TGTGCCAGCAGCCAGCTCGGACAGGGGTGGCAACCCCTCCACTTT CASSQLGQGWQPLHF
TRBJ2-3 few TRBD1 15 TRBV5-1 TGCGCCAGCAGCTTGGTCCTACAGGGGTACGATACGCAGTATTTT CASSLVLQGYDTQYF
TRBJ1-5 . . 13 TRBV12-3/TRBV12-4 TGTGCCAGCAGTTTGAGGGTAGTACAGCCCCAGCATTTT CASSLRVVQPQHF
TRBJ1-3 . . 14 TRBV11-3 TGTGCCAGCAGCTTGAGTCTCCTGGGAAACACCATATATTTT CASSLSLLGNTIYF
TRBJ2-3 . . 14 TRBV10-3 TGTGCCATCAGTGAGAGGGAGAGCACAGATACGCAGTATTTT CAISERESTDTQYF
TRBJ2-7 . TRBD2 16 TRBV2 TGTGCCAGCCGGCCCGCAGCGGGAGTAAGAGTGAACGAGCAGTACTTC CASRPAAGVRVNEQYF
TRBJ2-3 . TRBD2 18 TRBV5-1 TGCGCCAGCAGCCGTCCCGAGTTAGCGGGAGGGCCTGCAGATACGCAGTATTTT CASSRPELAGGPADTQYF
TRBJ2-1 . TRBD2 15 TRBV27 TGTGCCAGCAGCGGACTAGCGGGAGCCGGGGGTGAGCAGTTCTTC CASSGLAGAGGEQFF
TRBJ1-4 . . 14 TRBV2 TGTGCCAGCAGTACTGCCGAACGGAGTGAAAAACTGTTTTTT CASSTAERSEKLFF
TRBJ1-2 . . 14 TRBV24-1 TGTGCCACCAGTGATAGTGGACACGCCTATGGCTACACCTTC CATSDSGHAYGYTF
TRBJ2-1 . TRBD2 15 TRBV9 TGTGCCAGCAGCGTAGAGGGCCGCGGGGGCAATGAGCAGTTCTTC CASSVEGRGGNEQFF
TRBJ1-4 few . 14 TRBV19 TGTGCCAGTAGTATACCTGTAAGCAATGAAAAACTGTTTTTT CASSIPVSNEKLFF
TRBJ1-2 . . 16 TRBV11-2 TGTGCCAGCAGCTTGGCTGGGACTCCTAAGCCCTATGGCTACACCTTC CASSLAGTPKPYGYTF
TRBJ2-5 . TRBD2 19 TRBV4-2 TGTGCCAGCAGCCAACCTCGCGGTAGCGGGGCCCTACTTCCGGAGACCCAGTACTTC CASSQPRGSGALLPETQYF
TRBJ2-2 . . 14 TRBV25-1 TGTGCCAGCGGGGGGACGATAGGGACCGGGGAGCTGTTTTTT CASGGTIGTGELFF
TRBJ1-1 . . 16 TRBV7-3 TGTGCCAGCAGCATCGCTCCCAGGGGTCCGAACACTGAAGCTTTCTTT CASSIAPRGPNTEAFF
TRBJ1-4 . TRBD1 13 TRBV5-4 TGTGCCAGCAGCTTGGGGACAGGTGAAAAACTGTTTTTT CASSLGTGEKLFF
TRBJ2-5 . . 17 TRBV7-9 TGTGCCAGCAGCCCTTACGGGCAGGGGCCCGACCAAGAGACCCAGTACTTC CASSPYGQGPDQETQYF
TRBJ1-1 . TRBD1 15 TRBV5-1 TGCGCCAGCAGCCTTCCGGGACAGATGAACACTGAAGCTTTCTTT CASSLPGQMNTEAFF
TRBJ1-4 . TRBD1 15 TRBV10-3 TGTGCCATCAGGGCCCCCGACAGGGTGAATGAAAAACTGTTTTTT CAIRAPDRVNEKLFF
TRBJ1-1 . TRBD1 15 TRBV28 TGTGCCAGCAGTTTCTGGGGACAGACAACACTTGAAGCTTTCTTT CASSFWGQTTLEAFF
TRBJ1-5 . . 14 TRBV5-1 TGCGCCAGCAGCCCCACGACGGGACTTCAGCCCCAGCATTTT CASSPTTGLQPQHF